A single sample is the source of the 13 T cell receptor beta chains below, sequenced in a study of T-cell reconstitution after alpha-beta-depleted transplantation in children. The TCRbeta library was prepared with unique molecular identifiers. MiXCR, applied by TCRdb to the PCR reads, yields one record per CDR3 protein. The repertoire has about 1,000,000 distinct CDR3 sequences, around 30% of them found once; the top ten carry 28%. This material consisted of PBMCs, mostly from graft donor cells, taken 360 days after TCRalphabeta/CD19-depleted stem cell transplant. These receptors originate from a boy younger than two who had a stem cell transplant for SCID, so the T cells may come from the graft donor.

This clonotype was seen at least ten times. The chain joins TRBV6-5 to TRBJ2-5; 7 bases align to TRBD2. This CDR3 spans 14 amino acids. The V gene end was trimmed by 2 bases and the J gene end by 5 bases; junction bases not matched to a gene: 5. Germline lookup yields CDR1 MNHEY and CDR2 SVGAGI. For the CDR3, the DNA is TGTGCCAGCAGTTACCTCGGGGGGTGGGAGACCCAGTACTTC. Its protein is CASSYLGGWETQYF.

The chain carries TRBV10-3 and TRBJ1-1; D might be TRBD1 (5 bases). The CDR3 has 14 residues. Germline V gives CDR1 ENHRY, CDR2 SYGVKD. V gave up 6 bases and J gave up 1 base, with 12 bases separating them. CDR3 in DNA: TGTGCCATCAGGTTGACAGCCGAGAACACTGAAGCTTTCTTT. Its translation: CAIRLTAENTEAFF.

This clonotype was detected only a few times. CDR3 amino acids: CSVLTGTNSPLHF. Here the CDR3 DNA reads TGCAGCGTGCTGACAGGAACCAATTCACCCCTCCACTTT. The chain uses TRBV29-1 and TRBJ1-6; D is perhaps TRBD1 (6 bases). Germline-derived CDR1 and CDR2 are SQVTM and ANQGSEA. This CDR3 is 13 amino acids long. V shed 6 bases and J shed 7 bases, with 13 bases lying between them. Full variable domain (missing parts from reference TRBV29-1 and TRBJ1-6): SAVISQKPSRDICQRGTSLTIQCQVDSQVTMMFWYRQQPGQSLTLIATANQGSEATYESGFVIDKFPISRPNLTFSTLTVSNMSPEDSSIYLCSVLTGTNSPLHFGNGTRLTVT.

The chain combines TRBV5-1 with TRBJ1-2; 8 bases map to TRBD1. The V gene's germline CDR1 is SGHRS and CDR2 YFSETQ. The V segment lost 0 bases and the J segment 0 bases; nucleotides outside the gene matches: 10. The CDR3 loop spans 18 amino acids. The chain's CDR3 is CASSLGGGDRTTNYGYTF. The DNA of the CDR3 is TGCGCCAGCAGCTTGGGCGGGGGGGACAGGACAACTAACTATGGCTACACCTTC.

This clonotype was seen just once. This chain links TRBV7-2 with TRBJ2-3, with TRBD1 as a possible D gene (6 bases). CDR3 length: 16 residues. Germline loops: CDR1 SGHTA, CDR2 FQGNSA. Between the trimmed V and J ends, which lost 5 bases and 1 base, there was a span of 16 bases. CDR3 sequence: CASSPGGRGRTDTQYF. DNA for the CDR3: TGTGCCAGCAGCCCCGGCGGCAGGGGTCGCACAGATACGCAGTATTTT.

This sequence joins TRBV5-1 and TRBJ2-7; D is tentatively TRBD1 or TRBD2 (5 bases each). V lost 1 base, J lost 0 bases, and 11 bases lay in between. This CDR3 contains 15 residues. The germline V gene encodes CDR1 SGHRS and CDR2 YFSETQ. CDR3 in amino acids: CASSLNWGSSYEQYF. CDR3 sequence (DNA): TGCGCCAGCAGCTTGAATTGGGGGAGCTCCTACGAGCAGTACTTC.

The V and J genes are TRBV5-1 and TRBJ2-7; tentative D call: TRBD1 (6 bases). Trimming stripped 4 bases from V and 0 bases from J, with 17 bases between. The CDR3 runs to 16 residues. CDR1 is SGHRS, CDR2 YFSETQ, per germline. The CDR3 coding sequence is TGCGCCAGCAGCCTACGCGACAGGTCCAGCTCCTACGAGCAGTACTTC. It translates to CASSLRDRSSSYEQYF.

The chain uses TRBV11-2 and TRBJ2-1; 10 bases fit TRBD1. The CDR3 is 18 amino acids. Trimming took 3 bases from V and 1 from J; bases not matched to a gene: 9. CDR1 is SGHAT and CDR2 is FQNNGV in the germline V gene. This CDR3 is CASSFRDRGPESYNEQFF. CDR3 DNA sequence: TGTGCCAGCAGCTTTCGGGACAGGGGACCTGAGTCCTACAATGAGCAGTTCTTC.

The V call is TRBV27, the J call TRBJ2-7, with 8 bases lining up with TRBD1. CDR1 and CDR2 from the germline V gene are MNHEY and SMNVEV (reference sequence). V was clipped by 3 bases and J by 0 bases; unmatched bases: 7. This CDR3 is 16 amino acids long. The CDR3 sequence: CASSLRQGRSSYEQYF. As DNA, the CDR3 is TGTGCCAGCAGTTTGCGACAGGGGAGGAGCTCCTACGAGCAGTACTTC.

This clonotype was counted between two and nine times. The rearrangement links TRBV5-1 to TRBJ1-5; 10 positions match TRBD1. J lost 5 bases, V lost 5 bases, and 16 bases had no gene match. The V gene's germline CDR1 is SGHRS and CDR2 YFSETQ. This CDR3 is built from 18 residues. CDR3 protein: CASRRRQGAKAVDQPQHF. CDR3 nucleotides: TGCGCCAGCAGGAGAAGACAGGGGGCTAAGGCTGTTGATCAGCCCCAGCATTTT. The full variable domain, completed using reference TRBV5-1 and TRBJ1-5, is KAGVTQTPRYLIKTRGQQVTLSCSPISGHRSVSWYQQTPGQGLQFLFEYFSETQRNKGNFPGRFSGRQFSNSRSEMNVSTLELGDSALYLCASRRRQGAKAVDQPQHFGDGTRLSIL.

This rearrangement joins TRBV5-1 to TRBJ2-2; no clear D gene. This CDR3 is built from 14 residues. Trimming took off 0 bases at V and 5 bases at J, with 8 bases between the two ends. Germline V CDR1 and CDR2: SGHRS, YFSETQ. DNA for the CDR3: TGCGCCAGCAGCTTGGCCCCAAAAACCGGGGAGCTGTTTTTT. Translated: CASSLAPKTGELFF.

This chain links TRBV6-2 or TRBV6-3 with TRBJ2-5; no reliable D call. Germline loops: CDR1 MNHEY, CDR2 SVGEGT. V was pared by 4 bases and J by 3 bases, with 12 bases between. The CDR3 totals 14 residues. CDR3 amino acids: CASSSRERKETQYF. The CDR3, as DNA: TGTGCCAGCAGTTCAAGGGAACGAAAAGAGACCCAGTACTTC.

The chain recombines TRBV7-2 with TRBJ2-3; 8 bases are shared with TRBD1. CDR1 SGHTA and CDR2 FQGNSA come from the germline V gene. CDR3 size: 15 residues. V shed 3 bases and J 3 bases; nucleotides not matched to a gene: 5. CDR3 region: CASSLTGAPTDTQYF. Here the CDR3 DNA reads TGTGCCAGCAGCTTGACAGGGGCCCCAACAGATACGCAGTATTTT.